This TCR beta chain was recovered during a study of beta chain features in type 1 diabetes. The CDR3 totals 13 residues. Trimming stripped 7 bases from V and 3 bases from J, with 13 bases between. The germline gives CDR1 MNHNS, CDR2 SASEGT. Every bit of the isolated RNA underwent reverse transcription, so sequencing read expressed TCRB transcripts. TCRdb's copy holds only in-frame clones and misses some; the assay was immunoSEQ multiplex PCR. The sample contains a few hundred thousand clones, over 8.5% of which appear only once. Study findings and constraints: Moderate but significant shortening of TCRB CDR3s was recorded in all four CD4+ subsets from Type 1 diabetes patients.

With respect to this clone: Its antigen is currently unknown.

The rearrangement links TRBV6-1 to TRBJ2-7, with D uncertain. Sequencing input: central memory CD4+ T cells from blood. The TCR originated in a man aged 30 to 39 with type 1 diabetes. The CDR3 DNA is TGTGCCAGCAACACCGGGCCCCTCTACGAGCAGTACTTC. Protein sequence: CASNTGPLYEQYF.